These 24 T cell receptor beta chains were sequenced from one sample in a study of blood T cells in healthy people across ages (dated by TCRdb to the mid-2010s). To prepare the library, 5' RACE was applied. Instrument on record: Illumina HiSeq 2500. A second about 7 to 12 cycle PCR used a sample-barcoded 5' primer and a J-beta primer mix. The raw public data were reprocessed by TCRdb itself: fastp quality trimming at Q25, MiXCR clonotype calling, in-frame beta chains only. Here each entry gathers all rows of one CDR3 protein and keeps the most common genes and DNA. This sample is represented by 800,000 to 1,000,000 distinct CDR3 sequences; roughly 48% of them were singletons. The ten largest clones take up roughly 12% of the sample. What was sequenced was blood. Receptor source: a man aged 30 to 39 in good health.

About this clonotype: In this CDR3 the conserved last residue, phenylalanine or tryptophan, is missing, so a read error is likely. V and J are TRBV29-1 and TRBJ2-5, with TRBD2 as a possible D gene (5 bases). Judging by the DNA end, TRBJ2-7 fits better; the J call may be wrong. Per germline, CDR1 SQVTM and CDR2 ANQGSEA. CDR3 length equals 12 residues. The CDR3 region is CSVHSGAHEQYL. The DNA of the CDR3 is TGCAGCGTTCACAGCGGAGCCCACGAGCAGTACTTA.

The chain couples TRBV25-1 to TRBJ2-1; D possibly corresponds to TRBD2 (6 bases). The germline V gene encodes CDR1 MGHDK and CDR2 SYGVNS. Trimming cost V 2 bases and J 14 bases, with 16 bases left between them. The CDR3 is 13 amino acids. The CDR3 sequence: CASSEIGTQREFF. The CDR3 nucleotides read TGTGCCAGCAGTGAAATAGGGACTCAAAGGGAGTTCTTC.

This clonotype was seen many times. The chain links TRBV3-1 to TRBJ2-7; possibly TRBD1 for D (6 bases). The CDR3 length is 10 residues. CDR1 and CDR2 (germline): LGHDT, YNNKEL (reference sequence). The DNA of the CDR3 is TGTGCTTCGGACAGTTGCGAGCAGTACTTC. This sequence encodes CASDSCEQYF.

In regard to this clonotype: An end of the junction does not agree with germline; a read error may underlie this. The CDR3 DNA is TGTGCCGTCAGAGAGACAGCATCCTCCTACGAGCAGTACTTC. It encodes CAVRETASSYEQYF. The chain joins TRBV10-3 to TRBJ2-7, with TRBD1 as a possible D gene (5 bases). The CDR3 sequence is 14 residues long. Germline V gene sequence: CDR1 ENHRY, CDR2 SYGVKD.

The gene calls are TRBV4-2 and TRBJ2-3, with 10 nucleotides matching TRBD2. The CDR3 contains 14 residues. Germline assignment: CDR1 LGHNA and CDR2 YNFKEQ. Losses at the gene ends were 7 bases for V and 3 bases for J; bases not matched to a gene: 4. In DNA, the CDR3 is TGTGCCAGCACCCCGGGACTAGCGACAGATACGCAGTATTTT. Protein product: CASTPGLATDTQYF.

This clonotype was observed a few times. This chain joins TRBV7-2 and TRBJ1-5, with D perhaps matching TRBD1 (6 bases). The V gene's germline CDR1 is SGHTA and CDR2 FQGNSA. V lost 5 bases, J lost 7 bases, and 21 bases lay in between. The CDR3 length is 16 residues. The CDR3 DNA follows: TGTGCCAGCAGCCCCGAGTCGTACAGGGCGGGCCAGCCCCAGCATTTT. It specifies CASSPESYRAGQPQHF.

The chain combines TRBV6-5 with TRBJ2-2; 9 bases map to TRBD1. Per germline, CDR1 MNHEY and CDR2 SVGAGI. CDR3 length: 15 amino acids. After removal of 5 bases from V and 8 bases from J, the junction contained 9 bases not matched to a gene. The CDR3, as DNA: TGTGCCAGCAGTAAACAGGGGGCTCTACTTGGGGAGCTGTTTTTT. Translation gives CASSKQGALLGELFF.

The genes are TRBV12-3 or TRBV12-4 and TRBJ2-3; TRBD2 agrees at 14 bases. The CDR3 extends over 15 amino acids. V trimming: 3 bases; J trimming: 8 bases; junction bases outside the gene matches: 4. The CDR3 DNA reads as TGTGCCAGCAGTTTGGGGACTAGCGGGGGCTCTACGCAGTATTTT. It translates to CASSLGTSGGSTQYF.

CDR3 region: CASSLRLGGAEETQYF. In DNA, the CDR3 is TGTGCCAGCAGCTTAAGGTTAGGTGGCGCGGAGGAGACCCAGTACTTC. The V gene is TRBV7-2, the J gene TRBJ2-5; no firm D call. CDR3 length equals 16 residues. Germline V gene lookup returns CDR1 SGHTA and CDR2 FQGNSA. V lost 2 bases, J lost 5 bases, and 18 bases lay in between.

This clonotype has more than one count but fewer than ten. The rearrangement links TRBV28 to TRBJ1-2; 12 bases fit TRBD1. The V segment lost 6 bases and the J segment 4 bases; nucleotides outside the gene matches: 12. The V gene's germline CDR1 is MDHEN and CDR2 SYDVKM. The CDR3 runs to 17 residues. CDR3 loop: CASSSAGTGGPGYGYTF. In DNA form, the CDR3 reads TGTGCCAGCAGCTCTGCGGGGACAGGGGGCCCTGGCTATGGCTACACCTTC.

The chain carries TRBV9 and TRBJ2-3, with 13 nucleotides matching TRBD2. Trimming cost V 2 bases and J 6 bases; bases outside gene matches: 15. Germline CDR1 reads SGDLS; CDR2 reads YYNGEE. The CDR3 spans 19 residues. The CDR3 reads CASSVNPLHGLAGEDTQYF. The CDR3 nucleotides read TGTGCCAGCAGCGTCAATCCTCTCCATGGACTAGCGGGGGAGGATACGCAGTATTTT. Drawing the rest from reference TRBV9 and TRBJ2-3, the complete variable domain is DSGVTQTPKHLITATGQRVTLRCSPRSGDLSVYWYQQSLDQGLQFLIQYYNGEERAKGNILERFSAQQFPDLHSELNLSSLELGDSALYFCASSVNPLHGLAGEDTQYFGPGTRLTVL.

This clonotype is a singleton in its sample. One end of the junction is discordant with germline, which a read error may explain. The rearrangement joins TRBV4-1 to TRBJ2-7, with TRBD1 matching over 9 bases. This CDR3 region has 16 residues. Germline V gene lookup returns CDR1 MGHRA and CDR2 YSYEKL. Here the CDR3 reads CASSLLWAGTGYVQYF. Written as DNA, the CDR3 is TGCGCCAGCAGCCTTCTATGGGCGGGGACAGGGTACGTGCAGTACTTC.

A note on this clonotype: The junction departs from the called germline gene at one end, perhaps through a read error. J is TRBJ2-3 and V is TRBV12-3 or TRBV12-4; D not certain. CDR3 length equals 12 residues. The CDR3 region has the DNA TGTGCCAGCAGTTTAAAAGGAGATATGCAGTATTTT. It is translated as CASSLKGDMQYF.

This clonotype was found a few times. This rearrangement joins TRBV4-3 to TRBJ2-7, with D perhaps matching TRBD2 (6 bases). CDR3 length equals 15 residues. V was shortened by 3 bases and J by 0 bases, with 12 bases between the two germline ends. The germline gives CDR1 LGHNA, CDR2 YSLEER. The DNA for the CDR3 is TGCGCCAGCAGCCAGGAGTCGGGAGCCTCCTACGAGCAGTACTTC. It translates to CASSQESGASYEQYF.

This clonotype has only a few counts. V is TRBV4-2 and J is TRBJ2-5; perhaps TRBD1 as D (5 bases). With the DNA end fitting TRBJ2-7 better, the J assignment may be wrong. The CDR3 sequence is 15 residues long. Per germline, CDR1 LGHNA and CDR2 YNFKEQ. The CDR3 protein is CASSQEVQGFYEQYF. CDR3 sequence (DNA): TGTGCCAGCAGCCAAGAAGTCCAGGGATTTTACGAGCAGTACTTC.

V and J are TRBV28 and TRBJ2-2; 7 bases fit TRBD1. The CDR3 is made up of 14 amino acids. The V gene end was trimmed by 6 bases and the J gene end by 6 bases; junction bases not matched to a gene: 7. In germline, CDR1 is MDHEN, CDR2 SYDVKM. The DNA for the CDR3 is TGTGCCAGCAGACCGACAGGGATGCCCGGGGAGCTGTTTTTT. Its protein is CASRPTGMPGELFF.

This clonotype is a singleton in its sample. This chain uses TRBV12-3 or TRBV12-4 with TRBJ1-4; D is possibly TRBD1 (6 bases). The CDR3 runs 14 residues. Trimming shortened V by 6 bases and J by 7 bases, and 15 bases separated the two germline ends. The CDR3 DNA follows: TGTGCCAGCAGCCCCGGGGGGCGCGCTGAAAAACTGTTTTTT. Its translation: CASSPGGRAEKLFF.

Remarks on this clonotype: Germline and junction disagree at one end, which may indicate a read error. The chain uses TRBV12-3 or TRBV12-4 and TRBJ2-3, with TRBD2 as a possible D gene (7 bases). The CDR3 length is 14 residues. This CDR3 is CASSLRGGADAQYF. For the CDR3, the DNA is TGTGCCAGCAGTTTAAGGGGGGGCGCAGATGCGCAGTATTTT.

This clonotype was observed a handful of times. This chain joins TRBV3-1 and TRBJ2-7, with 7 bases identical to TRBD1. The J call may be faulty, since TRBJ2-5 better matches the DNA end. The germline gives CDR1 LGHDT, CDR2 YNNKEL (reference sequence). The CDR3 totals 15 residues. CDR3 in amino acids: CASSQGTDRVLTQYF. DNA for the CDR3: TGTGCCAGCAGCCAAGGTACCGACAGGGTGTTGACCCAGTACTTC.

The chain employs TRBV5-1 and TRBJ2-1; TRBD1 is a possible D gene (6 bases). Germline V gene lookup returns CDR1 SGHRS and CDR2 YFSETQ. The CDR3 runs to 18 residues. Trimming removed 0 bases at V and 5 bases at J, with 21 bases between. CDR3 loop: CASSLALRASGQDNEQFF. CDR3 sequence (DNA): TGCGCCAGCAGCTTGGCCCTAAGAGCATCGGGACAAGACAATGAGCAGTTCTTC.

This clonotype has just a few counts. J is TRBJ1-4 and V is TRBV29-1; D not certain. The CDR3 loop spans 13 amino acids. In germline, CDR1 is SQVTM, CDR2 ANQGSEA. V lost 3 bases to trimming and J lost 5 bases, with 10 bases between them. The CDR3 loop is CSVDGGPNEKLFF. The CDR3 nucleotides are TGCAGCGTTGATGGTGGCCCAAATGAAAAACTGTTTTTT. The whole variable domain, filled in from reference TRBV29-1 and TRBJ1-4, reads SAVISQKPSRDICQRGTSLTIQCQVDSQVTMMFWYRQQPGQSLTLIATANQGSEATYESGFVIDKFPISRPNLTFSTLTVSNMSPEDSSIYLCSVDGGPNEKLFFGSGTQLSVL.

The V gene is TRBV6-2 or TRBV6-3, the J gene TRBJ1-5; D ambiguous. V was shortened by 5 bases and J by 7 bases, with 18 bases between the two germline ends. Germline CDR1 reads MNHEY; CDR2 reads SVGEGT. CDR3 length equals 15 residues. The CDR3 nucleotides are TGTGCCAGCAGTCGCCAGGATCCGGGGAACCAGCCCCAGCATTTT. Protein: CASSRQDPGNQPQHF.

This chain links TRBV28 with TRBJ2-5, with D possibly TRBD1 on 6 matching bases. Germline CDR1 is MDHEN and CDR2 is SYDVKM. Trimming left V 4 bases short and J 5 bases short, with 17 bases between. This CDR3 is built from 15 residues. The CDR3 sequence is CASSSYYRAGETQYF. The CDR3 nucleotides read TGTGCCAGCAGTTCATATTACAGGGCCGGGGAGACCCAGTACTTC.

This chain joins TRBV20-1 and TRBJ1-2, with TRBD1 as a possible D gene (5 bases). The ends were cut back, 5 bases at V and 6 bases at J, with 19 bases in the middle. Germline CDR1 reads DFQATT; CDR2 reads SNEGSKA (reference sequence). This CDR3 has 14 amino acids. CDR3 sequence reads: CSACSLAGMDGYTF. CDR3 DNA sequence: TGCAGTGCTTGTTCCTTGGCAGGGATGGATGGCTACACCTTC.